Listed below are T cell receptor beta chains from one sample, sequenced in a study of OX40 agonist ivuxolimab in advanced cancers. Data came from immunoSEQ multiplex PCR; TCRdb stores just in-frame clones and leaves some out. The data show tens of thousands of clones, around 87% seen once. The specimen was CD4+ or CD8+ T cells sorted from blood, collected in a trial of the OX40 agonist ivuxolimab. The receptors were gathered from an adult with an advanced solid tumor such as melanoma, head and neck, liver or kidney cancer. Both conserved end residues are part of each CDR3. D genes are given only for firm matches. Size values are once, few and many counts, or a class for expanded clones, and some rows have none.

D	size	J	V	DNA	CDR3
.	.	TRBJ1-2	TRBV5-1	TGCGCCAGCAGCTTGGGGCAGGTCTACTATGGCTACACCTTC	CASSLGQVYYGYTF
TRBD1	.	TRBJ1-2	TRBV2	TGTGCCAGCAGCCGACAGGGTAATGGCTACACCTTC	CASSRQGNGYTF
TRBD1	.	TRBJ1-5	TRBV28	TGTGCCAGCAGTCGGACAGGGCATGGGGTCCAGCATTTT	CASSRTGHGVQHF
.	few	TRBJ1-4	TRBV7-2	TGTGCCAGCAGCATAAACCAGGGGCCCGGAGAAAAACTGTTTTTT	CASSINQGPGEKLFF
TRBD2	.	TRBJ2-7	TRBV11-2	TGTGCCAGCAGCCCTGCTAGCGGGGGCTCCTACGAGCAGTACTTC	CASSPASGGSYEQYF
TRBD1	.	TRBJ2-7	TRBV7-9	TGTGCCAGCAGACGGACAGGGAACGAGCAGTACTTC	CASRRTGNEQYF
.	.	TRBJ1-4	TRBV23-1	TGCGCCAGCATCGGGACCGTGAATGAAAAACTGTTTTTT	CASIGTVNEKLFF
.	.	TRBJ2-7	TRBV5-1	TGCGCCAGCAGCTCCACTGCTGGGTACGAGCAGTACTTC	CASSSTAGYEQYF
.	.	TRBJ1-3	TRBV6-5	TGTGCCAGCAGTTACCAAGGTGGAAACACCATATATTTT	CASSYQGGNTIYF
TRBD2	few	TRBJ2-1	TRBV5-1	TGCGCCAGCAGCGTGGGACTAGCGGGAGGGCATGAGCAGTTCTTC	CASSVGLAGGHEQFF
.	.	TRBJ2-1	TRBV19	TGTGCCAGTAGTATAGCAGGGGCAACCTACAATGAGCAGTTCTTC	CASSIAGATYNEQFF
TRBD1	.	TRBJ1-2	TRBV7-2	TGTGCCAGCAGCTTTATGGGAAGGGGGCGGGACTATGGCTACACCTTC	CASSFMGRGRDYGYTF
.	.	TRBJ2-3	TRBV28	TGTGCCAGCAGTTTATTTGAGCGGGCTAACACAGATACGCAGTATTTT	CASSLFERANTDTQYF
.	.	TRBJ1-3	TRBV5-4	TGTGCCAGCAGCTTGCGGGAAGCAGGGCCAGCCAGAAACACCATATATTTT	CASSLREAGPARNTIYF
.	.	TRBJ2-5	TRBV18	TGTGCCAGCTCACCGGGACTGGATCAAGAGACCCAGTACTTC	CASSPGLDQETQYF
.	.	TRBJ2-1	TRBV29-1	TGCAGCGTTGGAGGGAGGCGCTACAATGAGCAGTTCTTC	CSVGGRRYNEQFF
.	.	TRBJ1-1	TRBV29-1	TGCAGCGTTGCATCGGCCCTTGAAGCTTTCTTT	CSVASALEAFF
.	once	TRBJ1-1	TRBV28	TGTGCCAGCAGTTCAAGGACAGTCTACACTGAAGCTTTCTTT	CASSSRTVYTEAFF
TRBD1	.	TRBJ1-4	TRBV6-6	TGTGCCAGCAGTGACCGGGACAGTAATGAAAAACTGTTTTTT	CASSDRDSNEKLFF
.	.	TRBJ2-1	TRBV28	TGTGCCAGCAGTTCCTCTTTCAATGAGCAGTTCTTC	CASSSSFNEQFF
.	.	TRBJ2-1	TRBV19	TGTGCCAGTAGTATAGCGGGGTACTCCTACAATGAGCAGTTCTTC	CASSIAGYSYNEQFF
TRBD2	once	TRBJ2-2	TRBV5-1	TGCGCCAGCAGCGCCGGGACTAGCGGGAGAGGCACCGGGGAGCTGTTTTTT	CASSAGTSGRGTGELFF
.	.	TRBJ2-5	TRBV7-2	TGTGCCAGCAGCTTGTCTCCCCAGGGGGGAGGGACCCAGTACTTC	CASSLSPQGGGTQYF
TRBD2	.	TRBJ2-6	TRBV5-6	TGTGCCAGCAGCTTGGGCGGGGGTAAGGGGACCAACGTCCTGACTTTC	CASSLGGGKGTNVLTF
.	.	TRBJ2-2	TRBV19	TGTGCCAGTAGCTCCAAAAGGCCCGGGGAGCTGTTTTTT	CASSSKRPGELFF
.	.	TRBJ2-2	TRBV4-1	TGCGCCAGCAGCCAAAAGGGAGGAGGGGCGAGTACCGGGGAGCTGTTTTTT	CASSQKGGGASTGELFF
TRBD1	.	TRBJ2-1	TRBV10-3	TGTGCCATCAGTGAGGGGGACAGTTCCTACAATGAGCAGTTCTTC	CAISEGDSSYNEQFF
.	.	TRBJ2-1	TRBV5-1	TGCGCCAGCAGTATGGACCAAGCTACCTACAATGAGCAGTTCTTC	CASSMDQATYNEQFF
TRBD2	.	TRBJ2-7	TRBV2	TGTGCCAGCAGATCTAGCGGGAGTAGGGGGGAGCAGTACTTC	CASRSSGSRGEQYF
.	once	TRBJ1-1	TRBV21-1	TGTGCCAGCAGCTACAGGGAGAACACTGAAGCTTTCTTT	CASSYRENTEAFF
TRBD1	.	TRBJ1-1	TRBV6-1	TGTGCCAGCAGTTTGGACAGGGGAGCTTTCTTT	CASSLDRGAFF
TRBD2	.	TRBJ2-3	TRBV11-2	TGTGCCAGCAGCGCCCTTGGGCGGGAGGGTGATACGCAGTATTTT	CASSALGREGDTQYF
TRBD2	.	TRBJ2-1	TRBV6-1	TGTGCCAGCAGTAGGACTAGCCAGGCTTACAATGAGCAGTTCTTC	CASSRTSQAYNEQFF
.	.	TRBJ2-5	TRBV7-2	TGTGCCAGCCTGGGATGGCTGGGGACCCAGTACTTC	CASLGWLGTQYF
.	.	TRBJ1-1	TRBV2	TGTGCCAGCAGGAAGGGTTGGAACACTGAAGCTTTCTTT	CASRKGWNTEAFF
.	.	TRBJ1-5	TRBV7-2	TGTGCCAGCAGCTTAGTTTCCGGGACGGGTCAGCCCCAGCATTTT	CASSLVSGTGQPQHF
TRBD1	.	TRBJ1-1	TRBV14	TGTGCCAGCAGCCAAGGGGACAGGGGAAGGACTGAAGCTTTCTTT	CASSQGDRGRTEAFF
.	.	TRBJ2-7	TRBV28	TGTGCCAGCAGTCCCCCCGGTCTAACTGAGCAGTACTTC	CASSPPGLTEQYF
TRBD2	few	TRBJ2-2	TRBV7-3	TGTGCCAGCAGCCCAGGTGGGACTAGCCCCGGGGAGCTGTTTTTT	CASSPGGTSPGELFF
.	once	TRBJ1-2	TRBV5-4	TGTGCCAGCAGCGCGGACGGGAACTATGGCTACACCTTC	CASSADGNYGYTF
.	.	TRBJ2-7	TRBV5-6	TGTGCCAGCAGCTTGTTTGGGTCTAGGTCCTACGAGCAGTACTTC	CASSLFGSRSYEQYF
TRBD2	.	TRBJ2-1	TRBV19	TGTGCCAGTAGCAACAGCGGGAGGGCCGGGAATGAGCAGTTCTTC	CASSNSGRAGNEQFF
.	.	TRBJ1-4	TRBV19	TGTGCCAGTAGACCAACTGACAGGTTCCTCGAAAAACTGTTTTTT	CASRPTDRFLEKLFF
TRBD1	.	TRBJ1-2	TRBV30	TGTGCCTGGAGTGTTAAGGGGGCGTATGGCTACACCTTC	CAWSVKGAYGYTF
TRBD2	.	TRBJ2-1	TRBV7-3	TGTGCCAGCAGCCCGACACTAGCGGGAGGACCCTACAATGAGCAGTTCTTC	CASSPTLAGGPYNEQFF
.	.	TRBJ2-5	TRBV10-2	TGCGCCAGCAGTGCAGCGGAAGGGGAGACCCAGTACTTC	CASSAAEGETQYF
.	.	TRBJ2-2	TRBV30	TGTGCCTGGAGAGGCACAGCGGGCGGGGAGCTGTTTTTT	CAWRGTAGGELFF
.	.	TRBJ2-1	TRBV30	TGTGCCTGGAGAATAGGGTACAATGAGCAGTTCTTC	CAWRIGYNEQFF